A single T cell receptor (beta chain) is shown here with its context. Its antigen target is currently unknown. Base qualities were left out, and no much larger clone turns up one base away. Patients with a history of autoimmune disease or receiving systemic immunosuppression were excluded from the trial. In every dose cohort, peripheral blood was drawn for TCR sequencing at baseline, cycle 4 day 1, and cycle 7 day 1. The samples were taken from a phase I, first-in-human, multicenter, open-label dose-escalation trial of ivuxolimab. Adults with locally advanced or metastatic head and neck squamous cell, hepatocellular, melanoma or renal cell carcinoma were enrolled in the trial. Before TCR sequencing, CD4+ T cells and CD8+ T cells were sorted from peripheral blood as separate populations. Genomic DNA was isolated from the sorted cells so that the TCRbeta CDR3 region could be sequenced. TCRbeta CDR3 regions were sequenced using the immunoSEQ Assay. TCRdb took this table from immuneACCESS and kept in-frame rearrangements with V and J called. Such tables lack part of the clones; where checked against another copy, unresolved V genes explain under half of the gap, and the rest is unexplained. The sample has approximately 70,000 clones on record, around 85% of them singletons. Jointly, the top ten make up 0.76% of the sample.

From its cysteine to its phenylalanine, the CDR3 spans 14 amino acids. Only the CDR3 portion is preserved as DNA: 42 bases, with reading frame beginning at the first base. V lost 5 bases and J lost 6 bases, and the count of bases not matched to a germline gene is 6. In the germline V gene, CDR1 corresponds to MNHEY and CDR2 to SVGAGI. The data derive from a study of OX40 agonist ivuxolimab in advanced cancers. For context, the study as a whole: Ivuxolimab was a fully human IgG2 agonistic monoclonal antibody targeting the costimulatory receptor OX40 (CD134). Intravenous ivuxolimab was administered to patients every 2 weeks at six dose levels: 0.01, 0.1, 0.3, 1.5, 3 and 10 mg/kg. Among the 50 to 55 dose-escalation patients, some 20 had hepatocellular carcinoma, 15 melanoma, 9 renal cell carcinoma and 9 head and neck cancer. In the dose-escalation cohort, about four fifths of patients were male, and the mean age was 60 years with a range of roughly 20 to 79. Patients were allowed to have had prior anti-PD-1, anti-PD-L1 or anti-CTLA-4 therapy, and about 40% of the dose-escalation patients had been treated with checkpoint inhibitors. Partial responses occurred in three dose-escalation patients: two with cutaneous melanoma and one with hepatocellular carcinoma. The purpose of peripheral TCRbeta sequencing was to test whether ivuxolimab changed TCR sequence diversity and led to clonal T-cell expansion. The paper reports the monotherapy dose-escalation portion (N ≈ 50 patients) of the phase I ivuxolimab trial.

Beyond this particular receptor, the publication reports: The antigen specificity of the clonally expanded peripheral T cells was not determined. On average, CD8+ T cells showed more expanded clones than CD4+ T cells after ivuxolimab. Low levels of normalized T-cell clonal expansion were also seen in some nonresponding patients. Partial responders in the 0.1-3.0 mg/kg groups had among the lowest normalized peripheral clonal expansion, especially among CD8+ T cells. At doses from 0.1 to 3.0 mg/kg, clonal expansion was seen in both CD4+ and CD8+ blood T cells between baseline and week 6.

The rearrangement combines TRBV6-5 with TRBJ2-3; 9 central nucleotides agree with TRBD1. The source of this sequence is an adult with an advanced solid tumor such as melanoma, head and neck, liver or kidney cancer. The sequenced sample was CD4+ or CD8+ T cells sorted from blood, obtained in a trial of the OX40 agonist ivuxolimab. The DNA is as follows: TGTGCCAGCAGTCTACAGGGGGCAACTGATACGCAGTATTTT. This yields the protein CASSLQGATDTQYF.